The clone carrying this T cell receptor (beta chain) was observed a few times. This specimen comes from a study of T cell changes during pregnancy in multiple sclerosis. The data were produced by immunoSEQ multiplex PCR, yet TCRdb's version contains in-frame clones alone and is incomplete. In the table there are about 44,000 clones, around 94% of which are singletons. V lost 3 bases, J lost 4 bases, and 8 bases stayed unmatched. Germline V lookup: CDR1 LNHDA, CDR2 SQIVND (reference sequence). The length of the CDR3 is 15 residues. The sequencing here drew on CD4+ T cells from peripheral blood mononuclear cells, taken in the first trimester of pregnancy. This receptor was obtained from a female donor with multiple sclerosis, enrolled in a pregnancy study. The V and J genes are TRBV19 and TRBJ1-1, with 7 bases that match TRBD1. The CDR3 is CASSIAGTVGTEAFF. The DNA of the CDR3 is TGTGCCAGTAGTATCGCCGGGACAGTCGGCACTGAAGCTTTCTTT.